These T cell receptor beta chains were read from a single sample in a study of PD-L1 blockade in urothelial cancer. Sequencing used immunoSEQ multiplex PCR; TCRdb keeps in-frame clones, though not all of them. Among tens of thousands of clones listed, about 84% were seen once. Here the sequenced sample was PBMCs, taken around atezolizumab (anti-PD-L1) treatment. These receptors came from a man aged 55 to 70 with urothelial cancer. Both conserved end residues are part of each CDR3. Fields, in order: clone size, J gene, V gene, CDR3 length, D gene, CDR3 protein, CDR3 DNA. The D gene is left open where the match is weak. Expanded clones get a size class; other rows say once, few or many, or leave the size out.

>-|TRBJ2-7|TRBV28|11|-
CAARGYYEQYF
TGTGCGGCCCGGGGGTACTACGAGCAGTACTTC
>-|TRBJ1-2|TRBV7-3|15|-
CASSPTATSNYGYTF
TGTGCCAGCAGCCCGACAGCTACTTCTAACTATGGCTACACCTTC
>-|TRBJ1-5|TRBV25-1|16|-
CASSDGSPSGNQPQHF
TGTGCCAGCAGTGATGGGAGTCCCTCCGGCAATCAGCCCCAGCATTTT
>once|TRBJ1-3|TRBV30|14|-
CAWSVGGSGNTIYF
TGTGCCTGGAGTGTGGGGGGATCTGGAAACACCATATATTTT
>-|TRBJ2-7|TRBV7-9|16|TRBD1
CASSLRTGTGVNEQYF
TGTGCCAGCAGCTTGAGGACCGGGACAGGGGTGAACGAGCAGTACTTC
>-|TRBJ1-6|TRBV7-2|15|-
CASSLEGDYNSPLHF
TGTGCCAGCAGCTTAGAGGGGGACTATAATTCACCCCTCCACTTT
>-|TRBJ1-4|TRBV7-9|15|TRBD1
CASSLATQGAGKLFF
TGTGCCAGCAGCTTAGCGACGCAGGGGGCCGGAAAACTGTTTTTT
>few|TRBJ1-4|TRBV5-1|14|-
CASSPTRRDEKLFF
TGCGCCAGCAGCCCGACGAGGCGGGATGAAAAACTGTTTTTT
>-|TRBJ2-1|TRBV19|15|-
CASSIVSGAYNEQFF
TGTGCCAGTAGTATCGTGAGCGGAGCCTACAATGAGCAGTTCTTC
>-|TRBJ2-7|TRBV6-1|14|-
CASSEWYGIYEQYF
TGTGCCAGCAGTGAATGGTACGGGATCTACGAGCAGTACTTC
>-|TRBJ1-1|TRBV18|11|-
CASSSSTEAFF
TGTGCCAGCTCCTCGAGCACTGAAGCTTTCTTT